This TCR beta chain was retrieved from a study of T cells in Graves' hyperthyroidism and ophthalmopathy. This clonotype has at least ten counts. Its antigen remains unknown. CDR3 length: 16 residues. CDR1 MNHNS and CDR2 SASEGT come from the germline V gene. V lost 5 bases and J 4 bases, leaving 20 bases between the germline ends. Template material for amplifying TCR beta CDR3 regions consisted of RNA transcripts. The TCR CDR3 was amplified in a first-round RT-PCR using the HTBI primer set. TCRdb used MiXCR to reprocess the multiplex PCR reads, holding one entry per CDR3 protein. The sample carries about 550,000 distinct CDR3 sequences, around 21% recorded once. Study results and caveats: The model identified upcoming ophthalmopathy a median about six months ahead of onset.

The sequenced material came from blood. The chain employs TRBV6-1 and TRBJ1-1; D possibly corresponds to TRBD1 (5 bases). The source is a man aged 18 to 30 with Graves' hyperthyroidism. CDR3: CASSKPGPLVGTEAFF. CDR3 nucleotides: TGTGCCAGCAGTAAACCGGGACCCCTTGTTGGCACTGAAGCTTTCTTT.